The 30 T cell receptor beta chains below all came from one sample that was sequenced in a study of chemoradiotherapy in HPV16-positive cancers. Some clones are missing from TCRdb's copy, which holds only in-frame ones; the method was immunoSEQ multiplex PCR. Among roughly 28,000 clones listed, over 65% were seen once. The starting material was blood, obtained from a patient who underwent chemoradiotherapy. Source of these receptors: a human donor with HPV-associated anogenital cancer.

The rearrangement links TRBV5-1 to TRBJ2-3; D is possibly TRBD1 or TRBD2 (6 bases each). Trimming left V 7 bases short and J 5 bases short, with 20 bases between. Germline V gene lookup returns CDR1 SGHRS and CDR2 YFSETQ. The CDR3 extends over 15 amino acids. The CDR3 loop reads CASFLIGGAGDTQYF. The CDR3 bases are TGCGCCAGCTTTCTCATCGGGGGCGCGGGAGATACGCAGTATTTT. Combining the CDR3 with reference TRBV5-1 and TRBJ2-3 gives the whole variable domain KAGVTQTPRYLIKTRGQQVTLSCSPISGHRSVSWYQQTPGQGLQFLFEYFSETQRNKGNFPGRFSGRQFSNSRSEMNVSTLELGDSALYLCASFLIGGAGDTQYFGPGTRLTVL.

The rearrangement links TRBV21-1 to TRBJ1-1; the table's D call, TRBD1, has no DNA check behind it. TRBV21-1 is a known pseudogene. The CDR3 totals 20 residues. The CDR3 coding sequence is TGTGCCAGCAGCAAACGTCAATGGCCAAAATCAGGGGGAATGAACACTGAAGCTTTCTTT. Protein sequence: CASSKRQWPKSGGMNTEAFF.

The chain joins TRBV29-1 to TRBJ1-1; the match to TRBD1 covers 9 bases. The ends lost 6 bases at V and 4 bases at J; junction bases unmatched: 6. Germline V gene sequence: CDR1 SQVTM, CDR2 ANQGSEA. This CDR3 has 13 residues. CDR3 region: CSVQTGGATEAFF. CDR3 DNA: TGCAGCGTCCAGACAGGGGGAGCCACTGAAGCTTTCTTT. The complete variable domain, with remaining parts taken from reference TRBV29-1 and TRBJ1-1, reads SAVISQKPSRDICQRGTSLTIQCQVDSQVTMMFWYRQQPGQSLTLIATANQGSEATYESGFVIDKFPISRPNLTFSTLTVSNMSPEDSSIYLCSVQTGGATEAFFGQGTRLTVV.

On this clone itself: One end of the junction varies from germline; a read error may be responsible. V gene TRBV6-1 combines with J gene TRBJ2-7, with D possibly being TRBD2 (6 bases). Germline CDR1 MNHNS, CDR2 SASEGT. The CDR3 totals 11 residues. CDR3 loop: CASSERAGRHF. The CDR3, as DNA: TGTGCCAGCAGTGAACGGGCAGGGAGGCACTTC.

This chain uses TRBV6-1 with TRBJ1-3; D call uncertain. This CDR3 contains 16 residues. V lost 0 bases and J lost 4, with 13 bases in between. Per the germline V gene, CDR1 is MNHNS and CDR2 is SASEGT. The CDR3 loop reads CASSEAGQWIGNTIYF. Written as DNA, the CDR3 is TGTGCCAGCAGTGAAGCGGGCCAGTGGATCGGAAACACCATATATTTT.

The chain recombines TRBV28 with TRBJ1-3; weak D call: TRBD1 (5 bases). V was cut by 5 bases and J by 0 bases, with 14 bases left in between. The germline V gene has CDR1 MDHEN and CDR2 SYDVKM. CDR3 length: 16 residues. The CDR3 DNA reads TGTGCCAGCAGTCCCCGGGGCGGACTCTCTGGAAACACCATATATTTT. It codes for CASSPRGGLSGNTIYF.

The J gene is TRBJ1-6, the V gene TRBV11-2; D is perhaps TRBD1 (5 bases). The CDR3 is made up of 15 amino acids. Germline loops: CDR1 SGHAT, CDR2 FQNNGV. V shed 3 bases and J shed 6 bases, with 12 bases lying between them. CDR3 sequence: CASSFHWGINSPLHF. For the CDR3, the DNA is TGTGCCAGCAGCTTCCACTGGGGGATTAATTCACCCCTCCACTTT.

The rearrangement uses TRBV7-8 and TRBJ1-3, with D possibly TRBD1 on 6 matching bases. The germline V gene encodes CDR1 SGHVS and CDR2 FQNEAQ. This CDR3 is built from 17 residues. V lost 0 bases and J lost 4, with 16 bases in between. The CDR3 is CASSLALQGRAGNTIYF. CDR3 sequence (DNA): TGTGCCAGCAGCTTAGCGCTTCAGGGGAGGGCAGGAAACACCATATATTTT.

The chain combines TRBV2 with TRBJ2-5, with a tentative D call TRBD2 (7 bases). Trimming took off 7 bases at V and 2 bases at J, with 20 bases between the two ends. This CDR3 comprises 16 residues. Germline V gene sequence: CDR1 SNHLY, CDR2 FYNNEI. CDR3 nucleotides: TGTGCCAGCATACGGGGGGCGCGGGGTCTACAAGAGACCCAGTACTTC. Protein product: CASIRGARGLQETQYF.

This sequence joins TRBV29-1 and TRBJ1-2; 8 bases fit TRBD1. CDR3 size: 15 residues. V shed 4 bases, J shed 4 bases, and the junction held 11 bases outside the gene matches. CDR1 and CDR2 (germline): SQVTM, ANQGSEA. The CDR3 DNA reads TGCAGCGTTGCGATCCCCCGGACAGGGACCTATGGCTACACCTTC. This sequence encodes CSVAIPRTGTYGYTF.

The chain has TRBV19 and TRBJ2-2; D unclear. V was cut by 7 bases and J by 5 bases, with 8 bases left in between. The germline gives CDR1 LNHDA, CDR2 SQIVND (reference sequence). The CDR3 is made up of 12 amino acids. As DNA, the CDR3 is TGTGCCAGTAACGAATTGACCGGGGAGCTGTTTTTT. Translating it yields CASNELTGELFF.

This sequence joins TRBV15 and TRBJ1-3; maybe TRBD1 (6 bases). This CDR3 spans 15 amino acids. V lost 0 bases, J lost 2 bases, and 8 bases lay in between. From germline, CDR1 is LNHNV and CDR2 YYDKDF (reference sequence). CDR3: CATSRDGGTGNTIYF. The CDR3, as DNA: TGTGCCACCAGCAGAGACGGGGGCACTGGAAACACCATATATTTT.

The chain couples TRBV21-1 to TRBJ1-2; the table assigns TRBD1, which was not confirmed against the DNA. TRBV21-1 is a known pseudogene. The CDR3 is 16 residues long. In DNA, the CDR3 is TGTGCCAGCAGCGCATATTGCAACACAGGGAACTATGGCTACACCTTC. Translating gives CASSAYCNTGNYGYTF.

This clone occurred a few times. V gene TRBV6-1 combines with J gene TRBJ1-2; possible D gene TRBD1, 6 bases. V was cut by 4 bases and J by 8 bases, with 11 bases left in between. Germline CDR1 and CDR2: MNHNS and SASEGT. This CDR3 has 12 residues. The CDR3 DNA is TGTGCCAGCAGTGTCCGGGACACAGGCTACACCTTC. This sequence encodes CASSVRDTGYTF.

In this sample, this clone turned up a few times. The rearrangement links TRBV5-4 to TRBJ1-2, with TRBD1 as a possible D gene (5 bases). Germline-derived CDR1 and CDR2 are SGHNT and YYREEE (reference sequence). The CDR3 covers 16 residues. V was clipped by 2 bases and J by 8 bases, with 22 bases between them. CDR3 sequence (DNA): TGTGCCAGCAGCTTAGTCGCACTAACAGGCCTACTCGGCTACACCTTC. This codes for CASSLVALTGLLGYTF.

This CDR3 is CASSLVPTGGGEKLFF. The CDR3 DNA reads as TGCGCCAGCAGCTTGGTACCCACGGGGGGAGGAGAAAAACTGTTTTTT. The rearrangement links TRBV5-1 to TRBJ1-4; TRBD1 is a possible D gene (5 bases). Trimming removed 0 bases from V and 8 bases from J, with 17 bases in between. This CDR3 has 16 residues. The germline gives CDR1 SGHRS, CDR2 YFSETQ.

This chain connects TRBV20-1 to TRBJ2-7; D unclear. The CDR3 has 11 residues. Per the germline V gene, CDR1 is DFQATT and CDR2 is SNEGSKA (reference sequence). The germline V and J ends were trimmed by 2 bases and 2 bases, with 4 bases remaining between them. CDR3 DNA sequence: TGCAGTGCTAGACAAACCTACGAGCAGTACTTC. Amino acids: CSARQTYEQYF.

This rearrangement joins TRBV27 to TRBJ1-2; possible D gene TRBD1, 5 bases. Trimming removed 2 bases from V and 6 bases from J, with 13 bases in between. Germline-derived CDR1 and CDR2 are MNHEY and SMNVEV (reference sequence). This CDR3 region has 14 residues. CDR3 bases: TGTGCCAGCAGTTTACAGGGTATGAATAATGGCTACACCTTC. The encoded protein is CASSLQGMNNGYTF.

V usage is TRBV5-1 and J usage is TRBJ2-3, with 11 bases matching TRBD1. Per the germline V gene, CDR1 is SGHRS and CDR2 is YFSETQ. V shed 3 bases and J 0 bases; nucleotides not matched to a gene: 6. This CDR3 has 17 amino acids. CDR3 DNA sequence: TGCGCCAGCAGCTCCGGGACAGGGGGATCTAGCACAGATACGCAGTATTTT. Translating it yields CASSSGTGGSSTDTQYF.

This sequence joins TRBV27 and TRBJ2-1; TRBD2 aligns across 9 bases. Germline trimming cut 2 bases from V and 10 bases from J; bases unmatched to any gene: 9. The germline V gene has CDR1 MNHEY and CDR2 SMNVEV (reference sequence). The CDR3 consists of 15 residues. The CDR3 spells CASSLGLAGLGEQFF. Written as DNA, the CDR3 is TGTGCCAGCAGTTTAGGGCTAGCGGGGCTAGGAGAGCAGTTCTTC.

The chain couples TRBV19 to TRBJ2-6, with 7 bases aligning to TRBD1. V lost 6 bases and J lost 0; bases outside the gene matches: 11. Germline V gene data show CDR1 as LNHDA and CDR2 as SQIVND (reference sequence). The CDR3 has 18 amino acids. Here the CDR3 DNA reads TGTGCCAGTAGCAGGCCCGGGACAGTCAGCTCTGGGGCCAACGTCCTGACTTTC. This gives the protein CASSRPGTVSSGANVLTF. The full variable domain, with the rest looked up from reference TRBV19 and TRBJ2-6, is DGGITQSPKYLFRKEGQNVTLSCEQNLNHDAMYWYRQDPGQGLRLIYYSQIVNDFQKGDIAEGYSVSREKKESFPLTVTSAQKNPTAFYLCASSRPGTVSSGANVLTFGAGSRLTVL.

CDR3 nucleotide sequence: TGTGCCAGCAGCTTAGACCGGGGGGGCCTTAGGGAGACCCAGTACTTC. This sequence encodes CASSLDRGGLRETQYF. The chain employs TRBV11-2 and TRBJ2-5; 8 nucleotides match TRBD2. This CDR3 region has 16 residues. The germline gives CDR1 SGHAT, CDR2 FQNNGV. J was trimmed by 5 bases and V by 0 bases; bases with no gene match: 8.

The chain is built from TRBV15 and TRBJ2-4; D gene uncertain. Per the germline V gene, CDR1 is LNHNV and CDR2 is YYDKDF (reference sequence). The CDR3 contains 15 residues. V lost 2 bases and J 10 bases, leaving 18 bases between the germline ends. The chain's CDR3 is CATSRLTPQIKIQYF. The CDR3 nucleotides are TGTGCCACCAGCAGATTGACTCCGCAAATAAAAATTCAGTACTTC.

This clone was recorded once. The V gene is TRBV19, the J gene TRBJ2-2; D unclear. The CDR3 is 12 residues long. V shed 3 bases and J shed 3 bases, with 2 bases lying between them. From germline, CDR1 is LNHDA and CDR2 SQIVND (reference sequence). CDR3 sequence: CASSIYTGELFF. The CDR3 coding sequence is TGTGCCAGTAGTATTTACACCGGGGAGCTGTTTTTT.

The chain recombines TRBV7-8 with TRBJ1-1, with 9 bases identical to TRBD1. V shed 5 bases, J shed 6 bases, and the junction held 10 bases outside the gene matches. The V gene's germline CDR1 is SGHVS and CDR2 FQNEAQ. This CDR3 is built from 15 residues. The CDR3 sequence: CASSHGQGNGAEAFF. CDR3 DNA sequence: TGTGCCAGCAGCCACGGACAGGGGAATGGGGCTGAAGCTTTCTTT.

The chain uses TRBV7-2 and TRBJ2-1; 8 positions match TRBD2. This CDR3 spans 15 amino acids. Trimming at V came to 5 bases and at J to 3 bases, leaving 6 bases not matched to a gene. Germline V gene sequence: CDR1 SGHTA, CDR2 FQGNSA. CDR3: CASSPGGAFYNEQFF. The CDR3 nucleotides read TGTGCCAGCAGCCCCGGGGGGGCCTTCTACAATGAGCAGTTCTTC. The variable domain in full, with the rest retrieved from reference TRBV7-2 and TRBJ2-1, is GAGVSQSPSNKVTEKGKDVELRCDPISGHTALYWYRQSLGQGLEFLIYFQGNSAPDKSGLPSDRFSAERTGGSVSTLTIQRTQQEDSAVYLCASSPGGAFYNEQFFGPGTRLTVL.

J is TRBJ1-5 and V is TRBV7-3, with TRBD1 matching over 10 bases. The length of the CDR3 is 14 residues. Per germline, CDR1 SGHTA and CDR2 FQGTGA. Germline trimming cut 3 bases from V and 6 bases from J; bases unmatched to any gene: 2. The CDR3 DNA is TGTGCCAGCAGCTTGACAGGGGGCGGTCAGCCCCAGCATTTT. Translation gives CASSLTGGGQPQHF.

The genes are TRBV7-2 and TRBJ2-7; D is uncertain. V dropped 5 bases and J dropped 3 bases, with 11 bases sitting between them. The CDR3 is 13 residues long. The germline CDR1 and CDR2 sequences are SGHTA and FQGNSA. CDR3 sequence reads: CASSPNLYYEQYV. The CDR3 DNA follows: TGTGCCAGCAGCCCGAACCTATACTACGAGCAGTACGTC.

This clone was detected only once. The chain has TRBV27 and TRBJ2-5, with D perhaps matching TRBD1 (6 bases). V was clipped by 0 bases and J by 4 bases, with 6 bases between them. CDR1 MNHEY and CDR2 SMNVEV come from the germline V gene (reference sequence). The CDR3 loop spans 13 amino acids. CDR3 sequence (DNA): TGTGCCAGCAGTTTATCCAGGGGAGAGACCCAGTACTTC. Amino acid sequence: CASSLSRGETQYF.

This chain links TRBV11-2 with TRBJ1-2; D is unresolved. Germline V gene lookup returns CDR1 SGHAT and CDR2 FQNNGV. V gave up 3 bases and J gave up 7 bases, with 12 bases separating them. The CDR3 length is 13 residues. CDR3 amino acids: CASSFGDGGGYTF. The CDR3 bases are TGTGCCAGCAGCTTCGGAGATGGCGGTGGCTACACCTTC. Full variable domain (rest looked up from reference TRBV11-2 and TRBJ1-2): EAGVAQSPRYKIIEKRQSVAFWCNPISGHATLYWYQQILGQGPKLLIQFQNNGVVDDSQLPKDRFSAERLKGVDSTLKIQPAKLEDSAVYLCASSFGDGGGYTFGSGTRLTVV.